This T cell receptor (beta chain) was sequenced during a study of shared clonotypes between healthy human individuals. Points from the study as a whole: An effect of sequencing depth on clonotype sharing among donors was expected.

The protocol was immunoSEQ multiplex PCR, while the TCRdb copy is restricted to in-frame clones and leaves out a portion. This table has 2 million to 2.5 million clones, approximately 94% appearing once. Turning to this clone: Its antigen is not identified.

The CDR3 runs 15 residues. The V gene's germline CDR1 is MNHNS and CDR2 SASEGT. The ends lost 2 bases at V and 1 base at J; junction bases unmatched: 2. The naive CD8 fraction comprised CD45RO-negative cells positively selected for CCR7 and excluded terminally differentiated effector memory CD45RA+ cells. Sample: naive CD8+ T cells sorted from blood. This receptor was taken from a man aged 18-30 years in good health. The chain couples TRBV6-1 to TRBJ2-3; 8 bases are a match to TRBD2. Written as DNA, the CDR3 is TGTGCCAGCAGTGAACTGCGGGGGGGCACAGATACGCAGTATTTT. This gives the protein CASSELRGGTDTQYF.